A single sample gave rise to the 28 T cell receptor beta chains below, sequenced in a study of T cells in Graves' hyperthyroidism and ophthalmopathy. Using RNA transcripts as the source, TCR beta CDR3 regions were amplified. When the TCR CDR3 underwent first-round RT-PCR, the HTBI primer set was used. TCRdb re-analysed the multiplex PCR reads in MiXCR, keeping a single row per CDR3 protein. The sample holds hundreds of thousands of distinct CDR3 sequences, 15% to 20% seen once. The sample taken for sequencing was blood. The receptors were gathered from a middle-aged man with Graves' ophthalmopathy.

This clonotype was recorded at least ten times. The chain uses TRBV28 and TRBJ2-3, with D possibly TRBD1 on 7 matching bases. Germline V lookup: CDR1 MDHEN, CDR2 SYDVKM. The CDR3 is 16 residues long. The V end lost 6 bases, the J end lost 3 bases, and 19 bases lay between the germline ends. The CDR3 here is CASSIMTGTGTDTQYF. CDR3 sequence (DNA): TGTGCCAGCAGCATAATGACAGGGACTGGGACAGATACGCAGTATTTT.

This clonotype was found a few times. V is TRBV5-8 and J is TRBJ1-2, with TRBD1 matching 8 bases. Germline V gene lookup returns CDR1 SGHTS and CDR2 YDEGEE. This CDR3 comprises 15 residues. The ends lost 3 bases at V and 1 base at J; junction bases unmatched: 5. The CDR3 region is CASSSGQGYNYGYTF. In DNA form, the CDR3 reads TGTGCCAGCAGCTCCGGACAGGGATATAACTATGGCTACACCTTC.

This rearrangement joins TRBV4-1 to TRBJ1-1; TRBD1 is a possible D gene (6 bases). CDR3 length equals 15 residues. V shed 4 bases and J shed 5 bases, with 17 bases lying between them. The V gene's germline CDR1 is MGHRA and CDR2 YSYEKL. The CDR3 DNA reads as TGCGCCAGCAGCCCCAGTCAGGGGCTGGAGACTGAAGCTTTCTTT. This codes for CASSPSQGLETEAFF.

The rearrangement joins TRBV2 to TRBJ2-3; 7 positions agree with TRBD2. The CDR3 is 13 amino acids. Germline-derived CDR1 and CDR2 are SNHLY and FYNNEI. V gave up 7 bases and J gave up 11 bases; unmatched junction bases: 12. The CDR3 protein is CASKLALLGMQYF. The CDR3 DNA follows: TGTGCCAGCAAACTAGCGCTCTTAGGGATGCAGTATTTT. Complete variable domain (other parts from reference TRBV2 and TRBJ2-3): EPEVTQTPSHQVTQMGQEVILRCVPISNHLYFYWYRQILGQKVEFLVSFYNNEISEKSEIFDDQFSVERPDGSNFTLKIRSTKLEDSAMYFCASKLALLGMQYFGPGTRLTVL.

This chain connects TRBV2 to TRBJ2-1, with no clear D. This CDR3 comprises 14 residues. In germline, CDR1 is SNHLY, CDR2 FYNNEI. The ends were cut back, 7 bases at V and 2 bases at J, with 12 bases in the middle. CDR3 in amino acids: CASIPDGTYNEQFF. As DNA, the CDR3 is TGTGCCAGCATCCCGGACGGTACCTACAATGAGCAGTTCTTC.

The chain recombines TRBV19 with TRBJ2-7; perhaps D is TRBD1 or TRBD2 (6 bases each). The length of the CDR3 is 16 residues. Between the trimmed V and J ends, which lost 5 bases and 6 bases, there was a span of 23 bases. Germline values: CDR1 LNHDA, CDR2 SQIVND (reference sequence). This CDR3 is CASSSPRGRFGGEQYF. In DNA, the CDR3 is TGTGCCAGTAGTTCCCCACGGGGGCGCTTTGGGGGCGAGCAGTACTTC. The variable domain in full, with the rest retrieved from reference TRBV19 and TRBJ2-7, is DGGITQSPKYLFRKEGQNVTLSCEQNLNHDAMYWYRQDPGQGLRLIYYSQIVNDFQKGDIAEGYSVSREKKESFPLTVTSAQKNPTAFYLCASSSPRGRFGGEQYFGPGTRLTVT.

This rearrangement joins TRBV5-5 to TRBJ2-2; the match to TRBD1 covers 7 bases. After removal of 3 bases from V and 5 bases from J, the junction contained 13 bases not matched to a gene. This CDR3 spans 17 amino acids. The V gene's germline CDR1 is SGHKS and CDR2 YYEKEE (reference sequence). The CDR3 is CASSSATGASKTGELFF. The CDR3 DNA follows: TGTGCCAGCAGCTCCGCAACAGGGGCGAGTAAAACCGGGGAGCTGTTTTTT.

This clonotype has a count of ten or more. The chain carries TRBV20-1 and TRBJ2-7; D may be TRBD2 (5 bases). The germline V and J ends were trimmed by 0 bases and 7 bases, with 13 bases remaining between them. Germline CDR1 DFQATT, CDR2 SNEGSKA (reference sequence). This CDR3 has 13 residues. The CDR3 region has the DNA TGCAGTGCTAGAGATGTGGGAGAACGTGAGCAGTACTTC. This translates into CSARDVGEREQYF.

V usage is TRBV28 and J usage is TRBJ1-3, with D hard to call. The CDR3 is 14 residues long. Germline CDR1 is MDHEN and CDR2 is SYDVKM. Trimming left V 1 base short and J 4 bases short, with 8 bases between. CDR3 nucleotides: TGTGCCAGCAGTTTATACCCGATAGGAAACACCATATATTTT. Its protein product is CASSLYPIGNTIYF.

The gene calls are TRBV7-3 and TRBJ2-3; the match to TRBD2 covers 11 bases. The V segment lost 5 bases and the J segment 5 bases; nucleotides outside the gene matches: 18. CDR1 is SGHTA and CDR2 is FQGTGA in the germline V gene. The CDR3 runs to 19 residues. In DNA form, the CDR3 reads TGTGCCAGCAGCCCAGGGCCCCACGTAGCGGGGGGGCGTGGAGATACGCAGTATTTT. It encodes CASSPGPHVAGGRGDTQYF. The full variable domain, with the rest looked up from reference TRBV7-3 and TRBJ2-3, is GAGVSQTPSNKVTEKGKYVELRCDPISGHTALYWYRQSLGQGPEFLIYFQGTGAADDSGLPNDRFFAVRPEGSVSTLKIQRTERGDSAVYLCASSPGPHVAGGRGDTQYFGPGTRLTVL.

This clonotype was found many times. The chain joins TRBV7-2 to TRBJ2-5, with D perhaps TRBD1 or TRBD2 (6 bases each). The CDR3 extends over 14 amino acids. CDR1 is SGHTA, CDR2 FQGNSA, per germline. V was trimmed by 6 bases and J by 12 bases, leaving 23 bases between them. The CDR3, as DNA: TGTGCCAGCAGTCGTTCACGGGGGCCCGTTGAAAAGTACTTC. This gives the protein CASSRSRGPVEKYF.

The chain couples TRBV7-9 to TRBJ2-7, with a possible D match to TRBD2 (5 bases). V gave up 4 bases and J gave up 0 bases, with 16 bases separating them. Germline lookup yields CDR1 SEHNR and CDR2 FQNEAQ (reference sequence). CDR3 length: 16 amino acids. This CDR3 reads CASSYLLLGSSYEQYF. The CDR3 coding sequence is TGTGCCAGCAGCTATCTTCTTTTGGGGAGCTCCTACGAGCAGTACTTC.

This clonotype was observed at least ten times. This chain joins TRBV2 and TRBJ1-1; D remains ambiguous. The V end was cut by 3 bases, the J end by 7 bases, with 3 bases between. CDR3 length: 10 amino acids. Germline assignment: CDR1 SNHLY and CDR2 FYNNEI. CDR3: CASSEGEAFF. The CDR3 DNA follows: TGTGCCAGCAGTGAGGGTGAAGCTTTCTTT.

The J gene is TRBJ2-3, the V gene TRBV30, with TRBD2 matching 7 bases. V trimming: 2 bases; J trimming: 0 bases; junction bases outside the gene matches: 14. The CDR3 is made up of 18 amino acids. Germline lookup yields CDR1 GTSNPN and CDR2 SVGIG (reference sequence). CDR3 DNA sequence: TGTGCCTGGAGTTACCTTTGGGCTAGCGGTACTAGCACAGATACGCAGTATTTT. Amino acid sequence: CAWSYLWASGTSTDTQYF. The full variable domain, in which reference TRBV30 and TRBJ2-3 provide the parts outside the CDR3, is SQTIHQWPATLVQPVGSPLSLECTVEGTSNPNLYWYRQAAGRGLQLLFYSVGIGQISSEVPQNLSASRPQDRQFILSSKKLLLSDSGFYLCAWSYLWASGTSTDTQYFGPGTRLTVL.

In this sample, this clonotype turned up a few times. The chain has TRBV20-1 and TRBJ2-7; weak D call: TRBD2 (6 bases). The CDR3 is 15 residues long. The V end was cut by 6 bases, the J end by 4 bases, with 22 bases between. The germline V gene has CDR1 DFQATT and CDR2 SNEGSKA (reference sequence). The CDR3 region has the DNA TGCAGTGCCTCCCGTCCCCAAGGACTAACTTACGAGCAGTACTTC. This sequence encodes CSASRPQGLTYEQYF.

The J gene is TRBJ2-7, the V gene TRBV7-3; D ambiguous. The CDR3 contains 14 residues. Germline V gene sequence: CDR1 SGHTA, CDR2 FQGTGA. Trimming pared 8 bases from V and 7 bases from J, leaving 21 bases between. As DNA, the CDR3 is TGTGCCAGCTCACCACTGGACGGGTCTCGAGAGCAGTACTTC. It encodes CASSPLDGSREQYF.

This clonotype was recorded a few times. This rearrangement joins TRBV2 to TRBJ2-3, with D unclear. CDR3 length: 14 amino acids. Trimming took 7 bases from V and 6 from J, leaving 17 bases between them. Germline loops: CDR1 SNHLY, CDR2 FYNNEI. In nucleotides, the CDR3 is TGTGCCAGCACTTGGGTGGTAGGAAGGGATACGCAGTATTTT. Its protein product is CASTWVVGRDTQYF.

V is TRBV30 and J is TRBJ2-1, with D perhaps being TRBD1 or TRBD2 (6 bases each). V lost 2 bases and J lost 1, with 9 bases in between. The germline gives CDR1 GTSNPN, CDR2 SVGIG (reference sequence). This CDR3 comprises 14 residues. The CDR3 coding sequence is TGTGCCTGGAGTCGGGGGCCTTCCTACAATGAGCAGTTCTTC. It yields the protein CAWSRGPSYNEQFF.

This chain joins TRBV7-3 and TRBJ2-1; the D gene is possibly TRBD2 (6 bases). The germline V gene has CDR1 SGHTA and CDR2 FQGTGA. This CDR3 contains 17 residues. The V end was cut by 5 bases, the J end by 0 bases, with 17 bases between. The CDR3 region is CASSPYLVSGSYNEQFF. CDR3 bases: TGTGCCAGCAGCCCGTATCTGGTTAGCGGCTCCTACAATGAGCAGTTCTTC.

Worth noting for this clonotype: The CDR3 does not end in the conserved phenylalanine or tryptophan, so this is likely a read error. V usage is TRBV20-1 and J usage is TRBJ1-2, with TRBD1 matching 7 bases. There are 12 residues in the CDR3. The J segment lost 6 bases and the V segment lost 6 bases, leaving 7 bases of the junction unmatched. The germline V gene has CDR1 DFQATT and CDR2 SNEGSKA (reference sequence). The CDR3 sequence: CSATDRANGYTL. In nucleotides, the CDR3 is TGCAGTGCCACTGACAGGGCCAATGGCTACACCCTC.

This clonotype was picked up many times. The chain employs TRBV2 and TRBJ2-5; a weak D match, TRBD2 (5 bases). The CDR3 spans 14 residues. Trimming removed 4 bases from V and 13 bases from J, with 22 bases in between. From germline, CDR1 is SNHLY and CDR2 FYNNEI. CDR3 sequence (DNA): TGTGCCAGCAGTGCGACCGACTACAAAGCCCCAGGGTACTTC. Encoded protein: CASSATDYKAPGYF.

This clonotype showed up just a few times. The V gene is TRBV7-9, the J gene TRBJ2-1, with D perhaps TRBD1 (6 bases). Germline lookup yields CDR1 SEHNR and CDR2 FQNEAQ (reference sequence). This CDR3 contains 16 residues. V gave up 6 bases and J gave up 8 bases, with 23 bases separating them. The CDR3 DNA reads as TGTGCCAGCAGGCCAAGTGGGGGCCTAGGGCCCTATGAGCAGTTCTTC. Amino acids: CASRPSGGLGPYEQFF.

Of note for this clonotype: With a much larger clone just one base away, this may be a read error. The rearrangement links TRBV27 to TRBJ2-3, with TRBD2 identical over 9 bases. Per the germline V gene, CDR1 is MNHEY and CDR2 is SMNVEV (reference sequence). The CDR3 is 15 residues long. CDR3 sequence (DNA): TGTGCCAGCGGTTTAGGTGGCGGGGGGGGAGATACGCAGTATTTT. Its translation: CASGLGGGGGDTQYF.

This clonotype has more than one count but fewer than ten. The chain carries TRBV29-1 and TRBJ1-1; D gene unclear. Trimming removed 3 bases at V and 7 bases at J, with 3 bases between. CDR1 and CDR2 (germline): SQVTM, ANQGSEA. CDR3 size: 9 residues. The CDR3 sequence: CSVDVEAFF. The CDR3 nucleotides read TGCAGCGTTGATGTTGAAGCTTTCTTT.

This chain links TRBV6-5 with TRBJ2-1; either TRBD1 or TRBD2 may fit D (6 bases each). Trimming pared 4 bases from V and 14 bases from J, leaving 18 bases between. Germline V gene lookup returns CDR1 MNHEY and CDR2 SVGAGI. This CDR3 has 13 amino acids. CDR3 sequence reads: CASSSGAGRYEFF. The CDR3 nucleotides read TGTGCCAGCAGTTCGGGGGCTGGGAGGTACGAGTTCTTC.

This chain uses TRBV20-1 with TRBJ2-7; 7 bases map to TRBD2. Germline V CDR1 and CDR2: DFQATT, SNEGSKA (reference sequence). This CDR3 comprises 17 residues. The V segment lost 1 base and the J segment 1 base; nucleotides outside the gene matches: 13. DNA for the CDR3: TGCAGTGCTAGAGGGGAGGACTACCGGGGAGGGTCCTACGAGCAGTACTTC. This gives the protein CSARGEDYRGGSYEQYF.

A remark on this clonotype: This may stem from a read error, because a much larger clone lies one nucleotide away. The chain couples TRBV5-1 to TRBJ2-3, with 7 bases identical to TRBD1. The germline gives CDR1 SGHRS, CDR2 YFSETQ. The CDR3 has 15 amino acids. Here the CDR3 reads CAISSLTGYEDTQYF. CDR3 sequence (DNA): TGCGCCATCAGCTCCCTGACAGGGTATGAAGATACGCAGTATTTT.

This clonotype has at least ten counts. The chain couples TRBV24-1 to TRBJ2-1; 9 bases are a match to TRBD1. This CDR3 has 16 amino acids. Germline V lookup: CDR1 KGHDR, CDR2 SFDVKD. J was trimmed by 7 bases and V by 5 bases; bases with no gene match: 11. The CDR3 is CATSGGTGNFGNEQFF. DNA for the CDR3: TGTGCCACCAGTGGGGGGACAGGGAATTTTGGGAATGAGCAGTTCTTC.